A selection of T cell receptor beta chains follows, all from one sample in a study of cytomegalovirus exposure and HLA in healthy donors. This table comes from immunoSEQ multiplex PCR, and its TCRdb copy is limited to in-frame clones, with some not included. This sample carries approximately 180,000 clones, around 70% of them seen once, and the ten largest clones take 2.9%. Sequences were obtained from PBMCs. The receptors come from a male donor in good health and CMV-seronegative. Each CDR3 is given with its conserved first and last residue. Fields, in order: CDR3 length, clone size, D gene, J gene, V gene, CDR3 DNA, CDR3 protein. A D gene is named only where the DNA matches it firmly. Clone size is not always given. Where it is, it says once, few, many or a class for expanded clones.

>14|few|TRBD1|TRBJ2-7|TRBV28
TGTGCCAGCACCTCAGGGGGCAGCAAGAACGAGCAGTACTTC
CASTSGGSKNEQYF
>14|NA|NA|TRBJ2-1|TRBV6-5
TGTGCCAGCAGTTTAACTAGTTCAGTCATTGAGCAGTTCTTC
CASSLTSSVIEQFF
>14|few|NA|TRBJ2-7|TRBV7-9
TGTTCCAGCAGCTTACAGGTGGCCTCCTACGAGCAGTACTTC
CSSSLQVASYEQYF
>19|NA|TRBD2|TRBJ2-3|TRBV7-2
TGTGCCAGCAGCTTCCCCGGGGGGGTAGCGGGGGGGCCTGCAGATACGCAGTATTTT
CASSFPGGVAGGPADTQYF
>15|few|NA|TRBJ1-5|TRBV6-5
TGTGCCAGCAGTTACCGACAGGATAGCAATCAGCCCCAGCATTTT
CASSYRQDSNQPQHF
>15|NA|TRBD1|TRBJ2-7|TRBV5-1
TGCGCCAGCAGCTTTTCGGGACAGGGGGCCTACGAGCAGTACTTC
CASSFSGQGAYEQYF
>14|NA|TRBD1|TRBJ1-1|TRBV5-1
TGCGCCAGCAGCTGGACAGGGGGCGCATATGAAGCTTTCTTT
CASSWTGGAYEAFF
>15|NA|NA|TRBJ1-1|TRBV7-9
TGTTCCAGCAGCTTAGGGTCCTACCCCAACACTGAAGCTTTCTTT
CSSSLGSYPNTEAFF
>12|once|NA|TRBJ2-7|TRBV30
TGTGCCTGGGGTGAACAGGGATACGAGCAGTACTTC
CAWGEQGYEQYF
>15|NA|TRBD2|TRBJ2-3|TRBV6-5
TGTGCCAGCAGCAGAGCGGGGGGCGGGGCAGATACGCAGTATTTT
CASSRAGGGADTQYF
>16|NA|NA|TRBJ1-5|TRBV6-6
TGTGCCAGCAGGACAGGAGGGGACTATAGCAATCAGCCCCAGCATTTT
CASRTGGDYSNQPQHF
>14|NA|TRBD2|TRBJ2-7|TRBV5-1
TGCGCCAGCAGCTCCGGACTAGCGGGGGAGAAGCAGTACTTC
CASSSGLAGEKQYF
>14|NA|NA|TRBJ2-1|TRBV7-6
TGTGCCAGCAGCCTAGGGGGGCCTTACAATGAGCAGTTCTTC
CASSLGGPYNEQFF
>16|NA|NA|TRBJ1-6|TRBV28
TGTGCCAGCAGTCCTCCCCCAGGGTTCGAAGATTCACCCCTCCACTTT
CASSPPPGFEDSPLHF
>14|NA|NA|TRBJ1-1|TRBV7-3
TGTGCCAGCAGCTTAGTTGAGTTGAACACTGAAGCTTTCTTT
CASSLVELNTEAFF
>15|NA|TRBD1|TRBJ1-2|TRBV4-3
TGCGCTAGCAGCCAAGGGGGAAGCCTACAGGGGGGCTACACCTTC
CASSQGGSLQGGYTF
>15|NA|TRBD1|TRBJ1-4|TRBV4-2
TGTGCCAGCAGCCAAGCGGACAGGGATAATGAAAAACTGTTTTTT
CASSQADRDNEKLFF
>16|NA|NA|TRBJ1-2|TRBV28
TGTGCCAGCAGTTTTCCCCAGGGGTCCTTACGAGGTGGCTACACCTTC
CASSFPQGSLRGGYTF
>16|NA|TRBD1|TRBJ2-3|TRBV23-1
TGCGCCAGCAGTCAAAGGACAGGGTTGTTGAAAGATACGCAGTATTTT
CASSQRTGLLKDTQYF
>15|NA|TRBD1|TRBJ1-2|TRBV7-3
TGTGCCAGCAGCCCGGGGGACAGCCTGGGGTATGGCTACACCTTC
CASSPGDSLGYGYTF
>15|NA|NA|TRBJ2-7|TRBV19
TGTGCCAGTAGTGAAGGACACCCCAGGACCTACGAGCAGTACTTC
CASSEGHPRTYEQYF
>12|NA|NA|TRBJ1-2|TRBV4-1
TGCGCCAGCAGCCAAGTGCCGGGGGGCTACACCTTC
CASSQVPGGYTF